This TCR beta chain was recorded in a study of blood T cell repertoires in COVID-19. Study overall: Nucleic acid was either cDNA or gDNA, and it came from T cells, B-cell-depleted T cells, or PBMCs.

The table came from immunoSEQ multiplex PCR; TCRdb's copy has only in-frame clones and leaves some out. The profile shows about 140,000 clones, 80% to 85% of them singletons. V lost 10 bases, J lost 1 base, and 14 bases lay in between. Germline V gene data show CDR1 as LNHDA and CDR2 as SQIVND (reference sequence). The CDR3 is 15 residues long. The sequenced material came from peripheral blood. The sequence came from a woman aged 55-70 years with acute or convalescent COVID-19. The rearrangement links TRBV19 to TRBJ2-6; TRBD1 might be the D (6 bases). CDR3 protein: CATYGTGSGANVLTF. The CDR3 nucleotides are TGTGCCACCTACGGCACAGGGTCTGGGGCCAACGTCCTGACTTTC.